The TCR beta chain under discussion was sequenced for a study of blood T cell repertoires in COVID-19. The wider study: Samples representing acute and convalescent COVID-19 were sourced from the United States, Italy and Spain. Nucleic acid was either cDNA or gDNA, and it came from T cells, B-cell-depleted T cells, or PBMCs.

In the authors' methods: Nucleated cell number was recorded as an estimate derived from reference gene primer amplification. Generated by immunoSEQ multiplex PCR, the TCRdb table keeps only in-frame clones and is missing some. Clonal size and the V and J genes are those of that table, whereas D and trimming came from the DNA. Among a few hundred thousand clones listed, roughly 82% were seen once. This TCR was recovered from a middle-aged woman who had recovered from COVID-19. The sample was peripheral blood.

DNA for the CDR3: TGTGCCACCAGCAGGGAGCCGAAAGGGGGATCCAATGAGCAGTTCTTC. Amino acid sequence: CATSREPKGGSNEQFF. V gene TRBV15 combines with J gene TRBJ2-1, with a possible D match to TRBD1 (6 bases). With 3 bases removed from V and 6 bases from J, the gap between germline ends came to 18 bases. From germline, CDR1 is LNHNV and CDR2 YYDKDF (reference sequence). There are 16 residues in the CDR3.